This T cell receptor (beta chain) was retrieved from a study of cytomegalovirus exposure and HLA in healthy donors. Study-wide findings and caveats: Reportedly, fewer N-insertions than the roughly 600-donor mean appeared in an Asian-associated ancestry cluster in a later analysis. Overall, roughly 170 TCR beta chains were annotated as cytomegalovirus-associated.

Germline CDR1 SGHRS, CDR2 YFSETQ. J lost 6 bases, V lost 4 bases, and 3 bases had no gene match. The length of the CDR3 is 13 residues. Notes on this clone: The antigen is not known.

60 Vbeta and 13 Jbeta primers were used in PCR. Sequencing used immunoSEQ multiplex PCR; TCRdb keeps in-frame clones, though not all of them. The sample consists of about 57,000 clones, more than 70% of them appearing once. The origin of this receptor is a man younger than 45 in good health and CMV-seropositive. The chain employs TRBV5-1 and TRBJ2-1; 8 nucleotides line up with TRBD1. Sequencing was done on a sample of PBMCs. For the CDR3, the DNA is TGCGCCAGCAGCGACAGGGGCCCCAATGAGCAGTTCTTC. It yields the protein CASSDRGPNEQFF.